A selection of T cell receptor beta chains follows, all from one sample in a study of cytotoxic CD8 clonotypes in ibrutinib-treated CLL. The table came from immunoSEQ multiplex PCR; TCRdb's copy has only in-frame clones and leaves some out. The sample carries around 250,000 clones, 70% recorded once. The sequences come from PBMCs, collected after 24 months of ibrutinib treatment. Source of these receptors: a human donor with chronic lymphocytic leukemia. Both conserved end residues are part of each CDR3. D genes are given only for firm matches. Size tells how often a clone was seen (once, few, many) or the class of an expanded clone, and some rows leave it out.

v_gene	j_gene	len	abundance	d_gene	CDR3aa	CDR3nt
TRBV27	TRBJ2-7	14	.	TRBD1	CASSPGQGVYEQYF	TGTGCCAGCAGTCCGGGACAGGGGGTCTACGAGCAGTACTTC
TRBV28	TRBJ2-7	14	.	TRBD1	CASSLNRGPYEQYF	TGTGCCAGCAGTTTAAACAGGGGCCCCTACGAGCAGTACTTC
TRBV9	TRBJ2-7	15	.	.	CASSARGTAPYEQYF	TGTGCCAGCAGCGCGCGCGGGACAGCCCCCTACGAGCAGTACTTC
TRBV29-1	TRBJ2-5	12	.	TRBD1	CSVAGQEETQYF	TGCAGCGTCGCTGGACAGGAGGAGACCCAGTACTTC
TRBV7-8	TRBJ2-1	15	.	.	CASSSRVPRVHEQFF	TGTGCCAGCAGCTCTCGGGTCCCCCGAGTCCATGAGCAGTTCTTC
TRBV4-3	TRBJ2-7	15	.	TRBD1	CASSQGTGLGYEQYF	TGCGCCAGCAGCCAGGGGACAGGGTTGGGCTACGAGCAGTACTTC
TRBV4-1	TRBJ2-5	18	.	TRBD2	CASSQPGLAGGPGETQYF	TGCGCCAGCAGCCAACCGGGACTAGCGGGAGGGCCGGGGGAGACCCAGTACTTC
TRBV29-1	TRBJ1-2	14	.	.	CSVEVSSGMGGYTF	TGCAGCGTTGAAGTCTCGTCAGGGATGGGAGGCTACACCTTC
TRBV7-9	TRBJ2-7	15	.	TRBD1	CASTPVDRGLYEQYF	TGTGCCAGCACCCCCGTCGACAGGGGATTATACGAGCAGTACTTC
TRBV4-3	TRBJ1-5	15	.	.	CASSQTIQSFQPQHF	TGCGCCAGCAGCCAGACTATACAGTCCTTCCAGCCCCAGCATTTT
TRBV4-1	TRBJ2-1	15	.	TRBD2	CASSQDLTSGRAGIF	TGCGCCAGCAGCCAAGATCTAACTAGCGGGAGGGCCGGGATCTTC
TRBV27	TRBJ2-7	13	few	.	CASGETTPYEQYF	TGTGCCAGCGGGGAAACGACACCCTACGAGCAGTACTTC
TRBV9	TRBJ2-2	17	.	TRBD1	CASSKNRRQGDTGELFF	TGTGCCAGCAGCAAAAATAGGAGACAGGGTGACACCGGGGAGCTGTTTTTT
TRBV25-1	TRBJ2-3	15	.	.	CASSDPGKSTDTQYF	TGTGCCAGCAGTGACCCCGGCAAATCCACAGATACGCAGTATTTT
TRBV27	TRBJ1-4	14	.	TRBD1	CASSYRGNDEKLFF	TGTGCCAGCAGTTACAGGGGAAACGATGAAAAACTGTTTTTT
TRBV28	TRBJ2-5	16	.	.	CASRATDGPIQETQYF	TGTGCCAGCCGAGCGACGGACGGTCCTATCCAAGAGACCCAGTACTTC
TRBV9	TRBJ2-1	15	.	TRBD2	CASSKGLAGVEEQFF	TGTGCCAGCAGCAAGGGACTAGCGGGAGTTGAGGAGCAGTTCTTC
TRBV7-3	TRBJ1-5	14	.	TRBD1	CASSSGQGDQPQHF	TGTGCCAGCAGCTCCGGACAGGGAGACCAGCCCCAGCATTTT
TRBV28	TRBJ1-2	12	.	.	CASSPRSRGYTF	TGTGCCAGCAGTCCCCGTAGTCGCGGCTACACCTTC
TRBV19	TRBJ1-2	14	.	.	CASSSGQRRSGYTF	TGTGCCAGTAGTTCAGGACAGAGGAGGTCTGGCTACACCTTC
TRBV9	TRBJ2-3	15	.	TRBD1	CASSEQGAQSDTQYF	TGTGCCAGCAGCGAGCAGGGGGCGCAGTCAGATACGCAGTATTTT
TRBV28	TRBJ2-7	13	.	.	CASSPTSLREQYF	TGTGCCAGCAGTCCAACTAGCTTGCGCGAGCAGTACTTC
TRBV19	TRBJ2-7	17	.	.	CASSMRPHADEGYEQYF	TGTGCCAGTAGTATGAGGCCCCATGCGGATGAGGGATACGAGCAGTACTTC
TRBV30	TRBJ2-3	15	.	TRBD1	CAWSGRQGVTDTQYF	TGTGCCTGGAGTGGGAGACAGGGTGTAACAGATACGCAGTATTTT
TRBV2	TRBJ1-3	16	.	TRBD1	CASSAHRTGLGNTIYF	TGTGCCAGCAGCGCCCATCGGACAGGGCTTGGAAACACCATATATTTT
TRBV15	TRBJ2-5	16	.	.	CATSRDPRTRQETQYF	TGTGCCACCAGCAGAGATCCCAGGACGCGGCAAGAGACCCAGTACTTC